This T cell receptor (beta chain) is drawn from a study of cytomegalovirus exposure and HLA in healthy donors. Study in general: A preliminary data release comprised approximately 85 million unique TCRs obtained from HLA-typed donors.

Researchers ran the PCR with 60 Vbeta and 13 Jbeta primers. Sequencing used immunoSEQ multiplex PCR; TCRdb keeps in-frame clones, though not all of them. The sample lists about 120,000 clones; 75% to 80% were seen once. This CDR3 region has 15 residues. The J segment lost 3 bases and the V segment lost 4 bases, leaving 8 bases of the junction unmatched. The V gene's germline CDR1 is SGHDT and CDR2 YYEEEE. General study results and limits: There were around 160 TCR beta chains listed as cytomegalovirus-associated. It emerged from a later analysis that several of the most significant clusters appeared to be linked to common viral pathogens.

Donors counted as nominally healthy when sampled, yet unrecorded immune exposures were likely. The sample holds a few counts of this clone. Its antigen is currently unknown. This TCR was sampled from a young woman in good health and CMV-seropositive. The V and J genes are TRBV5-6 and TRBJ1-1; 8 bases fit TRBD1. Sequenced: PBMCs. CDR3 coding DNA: TGTGCCAGCAGCGCCCGACAGGGGTGGGACACTGAAGCTTTCTTT. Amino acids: CASSARQGWDTEAFF.